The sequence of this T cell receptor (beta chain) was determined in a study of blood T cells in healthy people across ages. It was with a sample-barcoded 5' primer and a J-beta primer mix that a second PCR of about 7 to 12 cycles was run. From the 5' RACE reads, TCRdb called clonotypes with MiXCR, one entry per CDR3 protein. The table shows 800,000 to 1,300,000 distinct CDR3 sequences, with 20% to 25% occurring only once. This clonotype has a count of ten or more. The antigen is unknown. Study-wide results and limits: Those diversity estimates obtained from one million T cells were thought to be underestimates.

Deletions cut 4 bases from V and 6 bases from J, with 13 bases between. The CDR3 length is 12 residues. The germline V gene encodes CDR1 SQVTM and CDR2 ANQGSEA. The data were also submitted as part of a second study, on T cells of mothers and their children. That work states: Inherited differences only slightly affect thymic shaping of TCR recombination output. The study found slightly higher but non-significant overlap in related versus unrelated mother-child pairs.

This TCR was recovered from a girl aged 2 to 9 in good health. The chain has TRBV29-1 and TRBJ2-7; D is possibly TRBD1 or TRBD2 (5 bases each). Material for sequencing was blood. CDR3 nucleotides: TGCAGCGTTGCGGACGGGGCAGCCGAGCAGTACTTC. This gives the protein CSVADGAAEQYF.